The T cell receptor beta chain under discussion was sequenced for a study of blood T cell repertoires in COVID-19. Turning to the study itself: Sample material is recorded as cDNA or gDNA derived from T cells, B-cell-depleted T cells, or PBMCs.

Per the germline V gene, CDR1 is SQVTM and CDR2 is ANQGSEA. This CDR3 has 16 amino acids. The V gene lost 4 bases and the J gene lost 0 bases, with 16 bases spanning the gap. Data came from immunoSEQ multiplex PCR; TCRdb stores just in-frame clones and leaves some out. Here the sample spans 200,000 to 300,000 clones, approximately 90% being singletons. The TCR originated in a man aged 35 to 55 who had recovered from COVID-19. The V call is TRBV29-1, the J call TRBJ1-5; possible D gene TRBD1, 5 bases. The sequencing input was PBMCs or T cells enriched from blood (not recorded which). The CDR3: CSVAGEGSYSNQPQHF. The DNA of the CDR3 is TGCAGCGTTGCGGGGGAGGGGTCTTATAGCAATCAGCCCCAGCATTTT. The full variable domain, rest sourced from reference TRBV29-1 and TRBJ1-5, is SAVISQKPSRDICQRGTSLTIQCQVDSQVTMMFWYRQQPGQSLTLIATANQGSEATYESGFVIDKFPISRPNLTFSTLTVSNMSPEDSSIYLCSVAGEGSYSNQPQHFGDGTRLSIL.